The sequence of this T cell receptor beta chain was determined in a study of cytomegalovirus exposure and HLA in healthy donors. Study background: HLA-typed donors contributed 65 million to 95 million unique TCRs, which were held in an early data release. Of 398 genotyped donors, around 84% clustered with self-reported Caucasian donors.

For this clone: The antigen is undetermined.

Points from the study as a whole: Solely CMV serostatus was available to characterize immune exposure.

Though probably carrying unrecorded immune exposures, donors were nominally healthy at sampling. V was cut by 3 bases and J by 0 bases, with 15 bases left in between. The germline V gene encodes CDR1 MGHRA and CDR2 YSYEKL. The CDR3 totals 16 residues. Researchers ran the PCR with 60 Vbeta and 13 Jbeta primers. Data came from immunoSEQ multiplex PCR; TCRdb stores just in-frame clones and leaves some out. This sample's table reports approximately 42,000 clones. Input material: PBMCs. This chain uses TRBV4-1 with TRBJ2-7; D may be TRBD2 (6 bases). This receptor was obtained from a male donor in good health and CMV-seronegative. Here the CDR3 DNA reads TGCGCCAGCAGCCAGTTTTTAGCGGAGAGCTCCTACGAGCAGTACTTC. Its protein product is CASSQFLAESSYEQYF.